These 12 T cell receptor beta chains originate from one sample sequenced in a study of T cell clonotyping in hematopoietic cell transplantation. Using immunoSEQ multiplex PCR, the repertoire was profiled, and TCRdb retains in-frame clones only, with some absent. The profile covers tens of thousands of clones, with 96% appearing a single time and roughly 1.8% taken by the ten largest. Indicated time point: recipient sample about 28 days before transplant, after cytoreduction. The sample here was peripheral blood mononuclear cells, taken before stem cell transplant. These receptors all stem from a woman aged 45-59 years with acute myeloid leukemia. Some clones in this sample may be carry-over from other donors' samples.

The chain uses TRBV30 and TRBJ2-7; D is unresolved. This CDR3 comprises 12 residues. Germline CDR1 and CDR2: GTSNPN and SVGIG (reference sequence). V dropped 1 base and J dropped 5 bases, with 9 bases sitting between them. CDR3 nucleotides: TGTGCCTGGAGTGGGTTAAACCACGAGCAGTACTTC. Translating it yields CAWSGLNHEQYF.

The chain has TRBV2 and TRBJ2-3; no firm D call. V gave up 7 bases and J gave up 6 bases, with 8 bases separating them. CDR1 is SNHLY, CDR2 FYNNEI, per germline. The CDR3 sequence is 11 residues long. CDR3 loop: CASIRVDTQYF. DNA for the CDR3: TGTGCCAGCATCCGGGTTGATACGCAGTATTTT. The entire variable domain, with the rest obtained from reference TRBV2 and TRBJ2-3, is as follows: EPEVTQTPSHQVTQMGQEVILRCVPISNHLYFYWYRQILGQKVEFLVSFYNNEISEKSEIFDDQFSVERPDGSNFTLKIRSTKLEDSAMYFCASIRVDTQYFGPGTRLTVL.

This clone has a single count. This chain uses TRBV5-6 with TRBJ1-2, with D hard to call. This CDR3 comprises 13 residues. Trimming removed 6 bases at V and 5 bases at J, with 14 bases between. Germline-derived CDR1 and CDR2 are SGHDT and YYEEEE. For the CDR3, the DNA is TGTGCCAGCACAATCGGCCATTCGTATGGCTACACCTTC. This translates into CASTIGHSYGYTF.

The V call is TRBV19, the J call TRBJ2-7; 7 bases agree with TRBD1. CDR1 and CDR2 from the germline V gene are LNHDA and SQIVND (reference sequence). This CDR3 comprises 12 residues. The V segment lost 8 bases and the J segment 6 bases; nucleotides outside the gene matches: 7. Here the CDR3 reads CASRQGFSEQYF. CDR3 nucleotides: TGTGCCAGTCGACAGGGTTTCTCCGAGCAGTACTTC.

The chain couples TRBV19 to TRBJ1-5; the D gene is possibly TRBD1 (5 bases). CDR3 length equals 13 residues. From germline, CDR1 is LNHDA and CDR2 SQIVND (reference sequence). The germline V and J ends were trimmed by 10 bases and 3 bases, with 13 bases remaining between them. The CDR3 region is CATSKQDNQPQHF. In nucleotides, the CDR3 is TGTGCCACCTCGAAACAGGACAATCAGCCCCAGCATTTT.

The V and J genes are TRBV7-2 and TRBJ1-2, with 9 bases fitting TRBD1. Germline loops: CDR1 SGHTA, CDR2 FQGNSA. The CDR3 contains 15 residues. Trimming cost V 5 bases and J 4 bases; bases outside gene matches: 8. This CDR3 reads CASSANRGQGYGYTF. The CDR3 bases are TGTGCCAGCAGCGCGAACAGGGGGCAGGGCTATGGCTACACCTTC. Filled out from reference TRBV7-2 and TRBJ1-2, the complete variable domain reads GAGVSQSPSNKVTEKGKDVELRCDPISGHTALYWYRQSLGQGLEFLIYFQGNSAPDKSGLPSDRFSAERTGGSVSTLTIQRTQQEDSAVYLCASSANRGQGYGYTFGSGTRLTVV.

The chain uses TRBV5-1 and TRBJ1-4; tentatively, D is TRBD1 (5 bases). CDR1 is SGHRS, CDR2 YFSETQ, per germline. With 0 bases removed from V and 3 bases from J, the gap between germline ends came to 6 bases. This CDR3 is built from 14 residues. The CDR3 DNA reads as TGCGCCAGCAGCTTGGAAGGGGCTAATGAAAAACTGTTTTTT. Translating it yields CASSLEGANEKLFF.

The chain employs TRBV28 and TRBJ2-2; the match to TRBD2 covers 11 bases. Germline-derived CDR1 and CDR2 are MDHEN and SYDVKM. V dropped 6 bases and J dropped 4; count of bases not matched to a gene: 4. The CDR3 loop spans 15 amino acids. CDR3 protein: CASRLAGVSTGELFF. The CDR3 DNA reads as TGTGCCAGCAGACTAGCGGGAGTGAGCACCGGGGAGCTGTTTTTT. Drawing the rest from reference TRBV28 and TRBJ2-2, the complete variable domain is DVKVTQSSRYLVKRTGEKVFLECVQDMDHENMFWYRQDPGLGLRLIYFSYDVKMKEKGDIPEGYSVSREKKERFSLILESASTNQTSMYLCASRLAGVSTGELFFGEGSRLTVL.

This chain connects TRBV29-1 to TRBJ2-1; D may be TRBD1 (6 bases). Germline V gene lookup returns CDR1 SQVTM and CDR2 ANQGSEA. V lost 7 bases and J lost 3, with 7 bases in between. This CDR3 contains 11 residues. The CDR3 sequence is CSADSYNEQFF. The CDR3 DNA reads as TGCAGCGCGGACAGCTACAATGAGCAGTTCTTC.

In its sample, this clone was seen once. The chain combines TRBV7-9 with TRBJ1-2; D ambiguous. Germline V gene sequence: CDR1 SEHNR, CDR2 FQNEAQ (reference sequence). There are 11 residues in the CDR3. V was pared by 2 bases and J by 8 bases, with 6 bases between. CDR3 bases: TGTGCCAGCAGCTTACTGGGGGGCTACACCTTC. It specifies CASSLLGGYTF. Using reference TRBV7-9 and TRBJ1-2 for the parts outside the CDR3, the full variable domain is DTGVSQNPRHKITKRGQNVTFRCDPISEHNRLYWYRQTLGQGPEFLTYFQNEAQLEKSRLLSDRFSAERPKGSFSTLEIQRTEQGDSAMYLCASSLLGGYTFGSGTRLTVV.

The CDR3, as DNA: TGCGCCAGCAGCCTACGAAGGGGAGAGACCCAGTACTTC. It codes for CASSLRRGETQYF. V is TRBV5-1 and J is TRBJ2-5, with a tentative D call TRBD1 (5 bases). V was trimmed by 4 bases and J by 4 bases, leaving 11 bases between them. CDR3 size: 13 residues. CDR1 is SGHRS, CDR2 YFSETQ, per germline. The entire variable domain, with the rest obtained from reference TRBV5-1 and TRBJ2-5, is as follows: KAGVTQTPRYLIKTRGQQVTLSCSPISGHRSVSWYQQTPGQGLQFLFEYFSETQRNKGNFPGRFSGRQFSNSRSEMNVSTLELGDSALYLCASSLRRGETQYFGPGTRLLVL.

CDR3 in DNA: TGTGCCAGCAGTGATTTATGGTCTGGGGCCAACGTCCTGACTTTC. Its translation: CASSDLWSGANVLTF. The chain is built from TRBV25-1 and TRBJ2-6; D is unclear. Trimming shortened V by 3 bases and J by 1 base, and 7 bases separated the two germline ends. The CDR3 runs 15 residues. Per the germline V gene, CDR1 is MGHDK and CDR2 is SYGVNS.